This entry features one TCR beta chain sequence. This clonotype was detected a few times. Its target antigen remains unknown. Base qualities are not at hand, and no much larger clone is one base apart. The entry originates in a study of T cells in Graves' hyperthyroidism and ophthalmopathy (dated by TCRdb to between 2019 and 2020). In the study overall: Peripheral blood was sampled at the time of initial diagnosis, prior to any treatment. TCR V-J signatures able to tell the groups apart were searched for in a discovery cohort of some 97 patients, of whom 40 to 45 had Graves' ophthalmopathy and about 60 had stable Graves' hyperthyroidism. Whether ophthalmopathy could be predicted prospectively was tested in an independent validation cohort made up of fewer than 20 hyperthyroidism patients plus 17 patients who later progressed to ophthalmopathy. The paper reports TCR Vbeta CDR3 sequencing of some 140 peripheral blood samples: over 40 ophthalmopathy, under 80 hyperthyroidism and 17 progressor patients. For training and testing, the approximately 97 patients in the discovery cohort were randomly divided in a 7:3 ratio. In about 6 Graves' hyperthyroidism patients, the study also compared T-cell repertoires from thyroid tissue with T-cell repertoires from blood. After sampling, hyperthyroidism patients received methimazole starting at 30 mg daily, and ophthalmopathy patients received high-dose intravenous methylprednisolone. On the study overall, not on this receptor specifically: Sample size was not statistically predetermined, and investigators were not blinded to group allocation. In validation, progression to ophthalmopathy was predicted by the model with roughly 71% sensitivity and 72% to 85% specificity, a median of roughly 6.4 months before onset. Ophthalmopathy was separated from stable hyperthyroidism by a 13 V-J signature model, with approximately 90% sensitivity and approximately 84% specificity obtained in cross-validation and 80%/75% obtained in testing. Most expanded thyroid clonotypes (frequency above 0.001) were also detected in blood, suggesting blood repertoires may reflect thyroid immune responses.

The TCR beta CDR3 regions were amplified from the RNA transcripts. A first-round RT-PCR of the TCR CDR3 used the HTBI primer set with the Qiagen OneStep RT-PCR kit. The libraries were constructed in a second round of multiplex PCR and then size-selected and purified. Paired-end sequencing of the libraries was performed with 100 bp reads on an Illumina HiSeq2000. The authors processed their data as follows. SOAPnuke was used to process the raw data, removing reads that contained adapters or uncalled bases, had a mean Phred below 15, or lacked an exact match to the constant primer or identifier. High-quality paired reads were merged using COPE v1.2.5, and each unique nucleotide sequence was defined as a clonotype. MiTCR v1.1 was used to align clonotypes to the IMGT TRBV, TRBD and TRBJ reference segments. The analysis was restricted to V-J combinations with a frequency above 0.0001, which together covered approximately 99% of the repertoires. A TCS score was defined as the ratio between F50 (clonal expansion) and ExV (chaos), using BLOSUM62-based TCRdist between CDR3 peptides within each V-J. Welch's t-statistics and random forest reduced several hundred V-J features to roughly 13, which were used in a naive Bayes classifier (R e1071). The raw public data were reprocessed by TCRdb itself: fastp quality trimming at Q25, MiXCR clonotype calling, in-frame beta chains only. All rows with the same CDR3 protein become a single entry with the most common DNA and genes. TCRdb's processing, not the authors', yielded these V and J calls. Across this sample there are under 450,000 distinct CDR3 sequences, with about a sixth seen only once. The ten largest clones represent around a third of the sample.

V has 4 bases trimmed and J has 4 bases trimmed; junction bases matching no gene number 10. The CDR3 holds 16 amino acids from the cysteine to the phenylalanine. Only the CDR3 part of the read is kept: 48 bases, read in frame from the first base. CDR1 and CDR2, looked up from the germline V gene, are SGHRS and YFSETQ. Hyperthyroidism patients were newly diagnosed, had a disease duration of under 2 months, and were aged 18 to 65 years. The study excluded patients with uncontrolled infections, other autoimmune diseases, pregnancy or lactation. Diagnoses were established on the basis of clinical symptoms, serum thyroxine and TRAb, thyroid ultrasound, and orbital computed tomography. Blood from progressor patients was drawn when they were first diagnosed with hyperthyroidism, before any ophthalmopathy symptoms appeared. PBMCs were separated from 10 ml of fresh peripheral blood using Ficoll-Paque density gradient centrifugation. Patients classed as progressors first received a Graves' hyperthyroidism diagnosis and then went on to develop ophthalmopathy during follow-up. Total RNA was extracted with Trizol reagent, and quality was checked on an Agilent 2100 Bioanalyzer.

Recombination linked TRBV5-1 to TRBJ2-2; 7 of the junction bases match TRBD2. The sequenced material came from blood. This TCR was sampled from a young woman with Graves' hyperthyroidism that later progressed to Graves' ophthalmopathy. The DNA sequence reads TGCGCCAGCAGCCATTCCGGGACGGGGGGCACCGGGGAGCTGTTTTTT. The resulting protein is CASSHSGTGGTGELFF.